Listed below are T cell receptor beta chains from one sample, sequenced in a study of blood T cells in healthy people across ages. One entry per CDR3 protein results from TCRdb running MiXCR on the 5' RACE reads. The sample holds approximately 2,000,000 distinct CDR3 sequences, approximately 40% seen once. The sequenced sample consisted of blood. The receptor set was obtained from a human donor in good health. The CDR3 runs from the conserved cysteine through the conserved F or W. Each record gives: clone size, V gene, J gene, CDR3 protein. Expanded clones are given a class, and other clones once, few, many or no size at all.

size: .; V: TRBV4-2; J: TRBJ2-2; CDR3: CASSQVVGELFF
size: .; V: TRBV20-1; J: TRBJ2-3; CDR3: CSAGGGTTDTQYF
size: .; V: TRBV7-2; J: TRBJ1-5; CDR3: CASSVDWGRPQHF
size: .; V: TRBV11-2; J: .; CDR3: CASSPLNGQGHEQYF
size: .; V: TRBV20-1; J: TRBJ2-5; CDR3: CSASAGAEETQYF
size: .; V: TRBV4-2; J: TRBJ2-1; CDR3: CASSEERGEQFF
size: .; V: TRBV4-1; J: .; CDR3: CASSYLTSHEQYF
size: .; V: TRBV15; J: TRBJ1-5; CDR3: CATSTQGARNQPQHF
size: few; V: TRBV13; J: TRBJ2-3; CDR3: CASSFSGTSGGVDTQYF
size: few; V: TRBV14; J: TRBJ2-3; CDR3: CASSQGTRVRSGTDTQYF
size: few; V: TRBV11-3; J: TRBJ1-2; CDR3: CASSLGAGEVVYGYTF
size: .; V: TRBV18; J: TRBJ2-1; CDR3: CASSLELAGAYNEQFF
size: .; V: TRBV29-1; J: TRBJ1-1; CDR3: CSVYRREAFF
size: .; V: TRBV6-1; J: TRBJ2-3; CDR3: CASSEAQGGNTDTQYF
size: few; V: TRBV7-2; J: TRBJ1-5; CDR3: CASSSGSRWGGNQPQHF
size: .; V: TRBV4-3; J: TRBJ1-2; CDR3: CASSQDAGRDYGYTF
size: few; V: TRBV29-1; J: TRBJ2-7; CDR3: CSVRGVSYEQYF
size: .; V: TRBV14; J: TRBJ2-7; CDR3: CASSQWSLSYEQYF
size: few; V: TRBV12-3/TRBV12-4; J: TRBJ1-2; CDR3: CASRSEGTGTGYTF
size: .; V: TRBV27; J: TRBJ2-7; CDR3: CATGWGSYEQYF
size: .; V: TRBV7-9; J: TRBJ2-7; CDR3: CASSLQQGLYEQYF
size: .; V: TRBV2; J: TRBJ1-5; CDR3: CASSVDRGVWLPQHF
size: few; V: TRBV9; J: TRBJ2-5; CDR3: CASSPRTSGGNRRETQYF
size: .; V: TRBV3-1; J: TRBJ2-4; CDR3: CASSQDRVLNIQYF
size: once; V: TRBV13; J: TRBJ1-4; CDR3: CASSLGSSNEKLFF
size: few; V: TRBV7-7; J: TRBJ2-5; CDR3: CASTRQALNQETQYF
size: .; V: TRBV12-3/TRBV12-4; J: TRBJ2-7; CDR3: CASSVRQAYEQYF
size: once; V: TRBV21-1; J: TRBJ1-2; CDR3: CASSLPDGDTNYGYTF
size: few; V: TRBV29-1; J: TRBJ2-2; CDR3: CSVGVPNTGELFF
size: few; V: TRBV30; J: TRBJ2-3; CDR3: CAWRGGTTDTQYF
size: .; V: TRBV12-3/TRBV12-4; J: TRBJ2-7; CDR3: CASSAQGTAYYEQYF
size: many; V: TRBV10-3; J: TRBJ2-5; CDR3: CAISLAGGNGETQYF
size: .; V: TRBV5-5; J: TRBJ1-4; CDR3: CASSSGVRGYEKLFF
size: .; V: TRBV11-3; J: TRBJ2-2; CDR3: CASSLPGTANTGELFF
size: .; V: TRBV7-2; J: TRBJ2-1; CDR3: CASSLAWQSDEQFF
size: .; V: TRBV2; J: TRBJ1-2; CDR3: CASSEEGFGYGYTF
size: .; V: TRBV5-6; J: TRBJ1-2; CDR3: CASRQSPGTAYNYGYTF
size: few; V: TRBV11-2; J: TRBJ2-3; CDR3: CASSQTGSRSDTQYF
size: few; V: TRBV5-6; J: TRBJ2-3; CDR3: CASTQRGGPDTQYF
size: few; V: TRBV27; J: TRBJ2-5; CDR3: CASSFLGTGRETQYF
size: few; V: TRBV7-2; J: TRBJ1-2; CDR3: CASSPELGYGYTF
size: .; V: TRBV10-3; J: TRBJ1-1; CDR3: CAISAGQLSHTEAFF
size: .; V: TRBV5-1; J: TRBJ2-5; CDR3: CASSPGTGGGVVTQYF
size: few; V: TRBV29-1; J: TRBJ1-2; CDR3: CSVEGPGGGYTF
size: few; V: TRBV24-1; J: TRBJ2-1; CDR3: CATSDLNERKQFF
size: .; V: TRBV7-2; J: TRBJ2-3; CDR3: CASSLAHGGPTDTQYF
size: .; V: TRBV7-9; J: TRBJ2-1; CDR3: CASSFPPGGSYNEQFF
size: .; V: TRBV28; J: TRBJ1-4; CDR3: CASSLPGTGEEKLFF
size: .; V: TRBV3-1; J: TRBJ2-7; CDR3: CASSQGTVPYEQYF